A selection of T cell receptor beta chains follows, all from one sample in a study of T-cell reconstitution after alpha-beta-depleted transplantation in children. TCRdb re-derived calls from the PCR reads in MiXCR, one entry per CDR3 protein. The repertoire holds 90,000 to 100,000 distinct CDR3 sequences, around 22% seen once, with about a fifth in the top ten. The source material was PBMCs, sampled before TCRalphabeta/CD19-depleted stem cell transplant. The receptors were sampled from a boy aged 2 to 9 with acute lymphoblastic leukemia, due to receive a stem cell transplant. CDR3s include the opening cysteine and the closing phenylalanine or tryptophan. D genes are given only for firm matches. Not every row has a clone size; where given, it reads once, few, many or a size class.

D	V	J	size	CDR3	DNA
.	TRBV3-1	TRBJ2-2	many	CASSPGGGNTGELFF	TGTGCCAGCAGCCCAGGGGGGGGGAACACCGGGGAGCTGTTTTTT
TRBD2	TRBV3-1	TRBJ2-7	many	CASSQKSSGGAYEQYF	TGTGCCAGCAGCCAGAAATCTAGCGGAGGGGCCTACGAGCAGTACTTC
.	TRBV30	TRBJ2-5	few	CAWRGRGSWWYQETQYF	TGTGCCTGGAGGGGCAGGGGCTCGTGGTGGTACCAAGAGACCCAGTACTTC
.	TRBV10-2	TRBJ1-2	few	CASSLSSNDYTF	TGCGCCAGCTCTCTTTCGAGTAATGACTACACCTTC
.	TRBV5-6	TRBJ2-2	.	CASTQGTNTGELFF	TGTGCCAGCACACAGGGAACGAACACCGGGGAGCTGTTTTTT
.	TRBV10-3	TRBJ1-1	few	CAISGGPGGNTEAFF	TGTGCCATCAGTGGGGGGCCGGGGGGGAACACTGAAGCTTTCTTT
.	TRBV24-1	TRBJ1-2	.	CATSDPGRYGYTF	TGTGCCACCAGTGACCCCGGACGGTATGGCTACACCTTC
.	TRBV5-5	TRBJ2-3	.	CASSLVGGGSLDTQYF	TGTGCCAGCAGCTTGGTGGGCGGAGGGTCATTAGATACGCAGTATTTT
TRBD2	TRBV25-1	TRBJ2-7	.	CASSIEAWTSGLDSYEQYF	TGTGCCAGCAGTATTGAAGCCTGGACTAGCGGACTCGACTCCTACGAGCAGTACTTC
TRBD1	TRBV10-3	TRBJ2-3	.	CVISESGQGSDTQYF	TGTGTCATCAGTGAGTCGGGACAGGGTTCGGATACGCAGTATTTT
.	TRBV6-5	TRBJ2-1	few	CASSYRDFRSSYNEQFF	TGTGCCAGCAGTTACCGGGACTTCCGTAGCTCCTACAATGAGCAGTTCTTC
.	TRBV5-1	TRBJ1-2	many	CASSLANPRNYGYTF	TGCGCCAGCAGCTTGGCAAACCCGAGGAACTATGGCTACACCTTC
TRBD2	TRBV5-1	TRBJ2-3	few	CASSTPSGGADTQYF	TGCGCCAGCAGCACCCCTAGCGGAGGGGCGGATACGCAGTATTTT
.	TRBV5-1	TRBJ2-2	.	CASSRSSGGATGELFF	TGCGCCAGCAGCCGGTCCAGCGGAGGGGCCACCGGGGAGCTGTTTTTT
.	TRBV12-3/TRBV12-4	TRBJ2-2	many	CASSPAGGYTGELFF	TGTGCCAGCAGCCCGGCAGGGGGGTACACCGGGGAGCTGTTTTTT
.	TRBV27	TRBJ2-2	few	CASSAGTARPGELFF	TGTGCCAGCAGTGCGGGGACAGCTAGGCCCGGGGAGCTGTTTTTT
TRBD2	TRBV5-5	TRBJ2-3	many	CASSQASSGGTDTQYF	TGTGCCAGCAGCCAAGCATCTAGCGGAGGAACAGATACGCAGTATTTT
.	TRBV4-1	TRBJ2-5	few	CASSLGRKETQYF	TGCGCCAGCAGCCTCGGACGGAAAGAGACCCAGTACTTC
.	TRBV9	TRBJ2-1	.	CASSSQGHNEQFF	TGTGCCAGCAGCAGTCAGGGCCACAATGAGCAGTTCTTC
.	TRBV25-1	TRBJ2-1	.	CASGPGRRDEQFF	TGTGCCAGCGGCCCCGGGCGGCGCGATGAGCAGTTCTTC
.	TRBV5-1	TRBJ2-7	few	CASSLGTLGRVQYF	TGCGCCAGCAGCTTGGGTACGCTCGGGCGGGTGCAGTACTTC
.	TRBV4-1	TRBJ2-5	few	CASSQALLAGVGQETQYF	TGCGCCAGCAGCCAAGCCCTCCTCGCCGGAGTGGGCCAAGAGACCCAGTACTTC
.	TRBV4-2	TRBJ2-1	.	CASSQGGLTYNEQFF	TGTGCCAGCAGCCAAGGCGGACTTACCTACAATGAGCAGTTCTTC
.	TRBV11-2	TRBJ2-2	few	CASSLASYAGELFF	TGTGCCAGCAGCTTAGCTAGCTATGCCGGGGAGCTGTTTTTT
TRBD1	TRBV12-3/TRBV12-4	TRBJ2-2	many	CASTPGGNTGELFF	TGTGCCAGCACCCCAGGGGGGAACACCGGGGAGCTGTTTTTT
TRBD1	TRBV2	TRBJ1-2	.	CASHFDRGGGYTF	TGTGCCAGCCACTTCGACAGGGGAGGCGGCTACACCTTC
.	TRBV9	TRBJ2-7	.	CASSVGPAWYEQYF	TGTGCCAGCAGCGTAGGGCCAGCCTGGTACGAGCAGTACTTC
.	TRBV5-1	TRBJ2-3	many	CASSLVVAATDTQYF	TGCGCCAGCAGCTTGGTAGTAGCGGCCACAGATACGCAGTATTTT
.	TRBV6-6	TRBJ1-5	.	CASSLQGSQPQHF	TGTGCCAGCAGTTTGCAGGGTAGTCAGCCCCAGCATTTT
TRBD2	TRBV12-3/TRBV12-4	TRBJ2-7	.	CASSYSGRAVSEQYF	TGTGCCAGCAGTTATAGCGGGAGGGCCGTCTCCGAGCAGTACTTC
.	TRBV7-9	TRBJ1-3	once	CASRVGAGNTIYF	TGTGCCAGCAGGGTTGGCGCTGGAAACACCATATATTTT
.	TRBV29-1	TRBJ2-2	few	CSVVRSGELFF	TGCAGCGTTGTACGGAGCGGGGAGCTGTTTTTT
.	TRBV12-3/TRBV12-4	TRBJ1-2	few	CASGKPPWRDGYTF	TGTGCCAGCGGAAAACCGCCGTGGCGGGATGGCTACACCTTC
.	TRBV28	TRBJ2-7	few	CASGGILRVHEQYF	TGTGCCAGCGGCGGAATCCTCAGGGTTCACGAGCAGTACTTC
TRBD2	TRBV12-3/TRBV12-4	TRBJ2-7	few	CASSWSTSRYEQYF	TGTGCCAGCAGTTGGTCGACTAGCAGGTACGAGCAGTACTTC
TRBD2	TRBV5-1	TRBJ2-7	few	CASSLAQGGDEQYF	TGCGCCAGCAGCTTGGCTCAGGGAGGGGACGAGCAGTACTTC
.	TRBV5-5	TRBJ2-3	.	CASSLDGAGTDTQDF	TGTGCCAGCAGCTTGGACGGGGCCGGCACAGATACGCAGGATTTT
.	TRBV9	TRBJ2-1	few	CASSVDRAESYNEQFF	TGTGCCAGCAGCGTAGATCGAGCGGAGAGCTACAATGAGCAGTTCTTC
.	TRBV6-5	TRBJ1-1	few	CASSYKGVNTEAFF	TGTGCCAGCAGTTACAAGGGGGTGAACACTGAAGCTTTCTTT
TRBD1	TRBV12-3/TRBV12-4	TRBJ2-1	.	CASTRDSPNEQFF	TGTGCCAGCACTCGGGACAGTCCCAATGAGCAGTTCTTC
.	TRBV29-1	TRBJ2-7	few	CSVATGTGNYF	.
TRBD1	TRBV12-3/TRBV12-4	TRBJ1-2	.	CASSPKGTGLSYGYTF	TGTGCCAGCAGTCCTAAGGGGACAGGCTTATCCTATGGCTACACCTTC
.	TRBV27	TRBJ1-2	.	CASSRLPDYGYTF	TGTGCCAGCAGTAGGCTTCCTGACTATGGCTACACCTTC
.	TRBV2	TRBJ2-7	.	CASRRPSSYEQYF	TGTGCCAGCAGACGACCGAGCTCCTACGAGCAGTACTTC
.	TRBV11-2	TRBJ2-1	.	CASSLRQPPYNEQFF	TGTGCCAGCAGCTTAAGACAGCCTCCATACAATGAGCAGTTCTTC
TRBD2	TRBV10-1	TRBJ2-3	.	CASSGGARDTQYF	TGCGCCTCTAGCGGAGGGGCGAGAGATACGCAGTATTTT